These 22 T cell receptor beta chains were all obtained from the same sample, sequenced in a study of blood T cells in healthy people across ages. A second 7 to 11 cycle PCR used barcoded and J-beta primers. TCRdb recomputed calls from the 5' RACE reads with MiXCR, one row per CDR3 protein. Here the sample spans 650,000 to 1,000,000 distinct CDR3 sequences, around 36% being singletons. Sequenced: blood. These receptors were taken from a man younger than 35 in good health.

This clonotype was detected once. V and J are TRBV7-2 and TRBJ1-6; the D is unclear. Trimming removed 1 base from V and 8 bases from J, with 12 bases in between. This CDR3 region has 15 residues. Germline lookup yields CDR1 SGHTA and CDR2 FQGNSA. The DNA of the CDR3 is TGTGCCAGCAGCTTAGTTAGTGGGTCCTATTCACCCCTCCACTTT. This encodes CASSLVSGSYSPLHF.

As concerns this clonotype: A much larger clonotype is one base distant, so this may be a read error. The rearrangement joins TRBV7-2 to TRBJ2-1; TRBD2 matches 8 bases. Germline V CDR1 and CDR2: SGHTA, FQGNSA. The CDR3 runs to 16 residues. Here the CDR3 reads CASSLARGVSYNEEFF. CDR3 bases: TGTGCCAGCAGCTTAGCGCGGGGGGTCTCCTACAATGAGGAGTTCTTC.

The V and J genes are TRBV28 and TRBJ2-5, with D unresolved. TRBJ2-7 explains the end of the DNA better; the J call may be wrong. The CDR3 consists of 12 residues. Germline values: CDR1 MDHEN, CDR2 SYDVKM. This chain's CDR3 is CASSTPETEQYF. CDR3 nucleotide sequence: TGTGCCAGCAGTACCCCGGAGACCGAGCAGTACTTC.

V and J are TRBV29-1 and TRBJ2-5; 8 bases match TRBD1. CDR3 length: 14 amino acids. J gave up 11 bases and V 7 bases, and 18 bases lay outside the gene matches. Germline CDR1 and CDR2: SQVTM and ANQGSEA. The CDR3 here is CSAIPGTGYNEQYF. The DNA of the CDR3 is TGCAGCGCGATTCCCGGGACAGGCTACAATGAGCAGTACTTC.

In this sample, this clonotype turned up a few times. V gene TRBV12-3 or TRBV12-4 combines with J gene TRBJ2-1, with D tentatively TRBD2 (5 bases). The J call may be incorrect, as the DNA end agrees better with TRBJ2-7. The CDR3 totals 14 residues. This CDR3 reads CASSWGASYNEQYF. For the CDR3, the DNA is TGTGCCAGCAGTTGGGGAGCCTCCTACAATGAGCAGTACTTC.

The genes are TRBV2 and TRBJ2-1, with D hard to call. Germline values: CDR1 SNHLY, CDR2 FYNNEI. The CDR3 consists of 11 residues. The V and J ends lost 10 bases and 5 bases respectively, with 9 bases between them. The CDR3 loop is CAKLSHNEQFF. In DNA form, the CDR3 reads TGTGCCAAGCTATCCCACAATGAGCAGTTCTTC.

With respect to this clonotype: Compared with germline, one end of the junction differs, possibly owing to a read error. This chain connects TRBV20-1 to TRBJ2-5; 9 nucleotides match TRBD2. CDR1 is DFQATT, CDR2 SNEGSKA, per germline (reference sequence). The CDR3 loop spans 17 amino acids. DNA of the CDR3: TGCGGTGCCACTAGGATGGCGGGGGGGAGGAGGAAAGAGACCCAGTACTTC. This translates into CGATRMAGGRRKETQYF.

This clonotype was counted a few times. This rearrangement joins TRBV7-3 to TRBJ2-4; 8 positions agree with TRBD2. This CDR3 spans 13 amino acids. CDR1 and CDR2 from the germline V gene are SGHTA and FQGTGA. After removal of 1 base from V and 9 bases from J, the junction contained 2 bases not matched to a gene. CDR3 nucleotides: TGTGCCAGCAGCTTAAGCGCGGGAGGCATTCAGTACTTC. Translation gives CASSLSAGGIQYF.

J is TRBJ2-5 and V is TRBV7-2; a weak D match, TRBD2 (6 bases). The germline V and J ends were trimmed by 6 bases and 4 bases, with 15 bases remaining between them. Germline CDR1 is SGHTA and CDR2 is FQGNSA. The CDR3 extends over 14 amino acids. This CDR3 reads CASRRLVVGETQYF. CDR3 in DNA: TGTGCCAGCAGAAGACTAGTCGTTGGAGAGACCCAGTACTTC.

The chain joins TRBV6-1 to TRBJ1-5; no clear D. With 5 bases removed from V and 0 bases from J, the gap between germline ends came to 11 bases. The CDR3 sequence is 15 residues long. Germline V CDR1 and CDR2: MNHNS, SASEGT. CDR3 sequence reads: CASSLTDYSNQPQHF. CDR3 DNA sequence: TGTGCCAGCAGTCTGACGGACTATAGCAATCAGCCCCAGCATTTT.

This clonotype was counted a few times. The gene calls are TRBV20-1 and TRBJ1-1; D unresolved. V gave up 4 bases and J gave up 0 bases, with 6 bases separating them. In germline, CDR1 is DFQATT, CDR2 SNEGSKA (reference sequence). This CDR3 region has 12 residues. The CDR3 here is CSATGMNTEAFF. CDR3 nucleotide sequence: TGCAGTGCTACCGGGATGAACACTGAAGCTTTCTTT.

A few counts support this clonotype. The chain links TRBV27 to TRBJ2-7; D might be TRBD1 (5 bases). V was pared by 6 bases and J by 4 bases, with 25 bases between. The V gene's germline CDR1 is MNHEY and CDR2 SMNVEV (reference sequence). This CDR3 is built from 17 residues. Here the CDR3 DNA reads TGTGCCAGCAGACCTTCCAAGGGGAAGGGTGACGTGTACGAGCAGTACTTC. This gives the protein CASRPSKGKGDVYEQYF.

Many counts were recorded for this clonotype. V is TRBV5-1 and J is TRBJ1-2; D is unresolved. With 4 bases removed from V and 3 bases from J, the gap between germline ends came to 16 bases. The CDR3 has 15 amino acids. Looked up from germline, CDR1 is SGHRS and CDR2 is YFSETQ. The CDR3 is CASSPRTQTHYGYTF. CDR3 in DNA: TGCGCCAGCAGCCCCCGGACGCAAACCCACTATGGCTACACCTTC. The variable domain in full, with the rest retrieved from reference TRBV5-1 and TRBJ1-2, is KAGVTQTPRYLIKTRGQQVTLSCSPISGHRSVSWYQQTPGQGLQFLFEYFSETQRNKGNFPGRFSGRQFSNSRSEMNVSTLELGDSALYLCASSPRTQTHYGYTFGSGTRLTVV.

This clonotype was seen ten or more times. The chain combines TRBV29-1 with TRBJ2-1; no definite D call. Trimming stripped 3 bases from V and 2 bases from J, with 14 bases between. Germline values: CDR1 SQVTM, CDR2 ANQGSEA. CDR3 size: 15 residues. For the CDR3, the DNA is TGCAGCGTTGAGCTCATGGGTAAAACCTACAATGAGCAGTTCTTC. This codes for CSVELMGKTYNEQFF.

Ten or more counts support this clonotype. This rearrangement joins TRBV15 to TRBJ1-1, with D maybe TRBD1 (5 bases). The V end lost 3 bases, the J end lost 3 bases, and 11 bases lay between the germline ends. The germline gives CDR1 LNHNV, CDR2 YYDKDF (reference sequence). The CDR3 length is 14 residues. The chain's CDR3 is CATSRDTGDTEAFF. In DNA, the CDR3 is TGTGCCACCAGCAGGGACACGGGGGACACTGAAGCTTTCTTT.

This clonotype was counted a few times. The chain couples TRBV7-8 to TRBJ2-3; 10 bases fit TRBD2. The CDR3 loop spans 18 amino acids. V lost 3 bases and J lost 1; bases outside the gene matches: 10. In germline, CDR1 is SGHVS, CDR2 FQNEAQ. CDR3: CASSLLSGGARGTDTQYF. In DNA form, the CDR3 reads TGTGCCAGCAGCTTGTTAAGCGGGGGGGCCCGGGGCACAGATACGCAGTATTTT.

This clonotype was recorded many times. This chain uses TRBV7-2 with TRBJ1-2; D possibly corresponds to TRBD1 (5 bases). There are 13 residues in the CDR3. Trimming removed 11 bases at V and 4 bases at J, with 17 bases between. Germline lookup yields CDR1 SGHTA and CDR2 FQGNSA. CDR3: CALQDPRAYGYTF. CDR3 sequence (DNA): TGTGCCTTACAGGACCCGAGGGCCTATGGCTACACCTTC.

About this clonotype itself: A read error may be the cause here, since a much bigger clone is one base away. The V and J genes are TRBV6-2 or TRBV6-3 and TRBJ2-6, with D possibly TRBD2 on 5 matching bases. The CDR3 runs to 19 residues. Deletions cut 0 bases from V and 2 bases from J, with 17 bases between. Germline CDR1 reads MNHEY; CDR2 reads SVGEGT. CDR3 bases: TGTGCCAGCAGTTACTCGTATAGGAGAGGGTGGGCTGGGGCCAACGTCCTGACTTTC. It encodes CASSYSYRRGWAGANVLTF.

This clonotype has ten or more counts. The chain employs TRBV7-2 and TRBJ2-3; D is unresolved. This CDR3 contains 14 residues. Trimming took 5 bases from V and 1 from J, leaving 10 bases between them. The V gene's germline CDR1 is SGHTA and CDR2 FQGNSA. The CDR3 is CASSRPPGTDTQYF. Here the CDR3 DNA reads TGTGCCAGCAGCCGCCCCCCCGGCACAGATACGCAGTATTTT. The entire variable domain, with the rest obtained from reference TRBV7-2 and TRBJ2-3, is as follows: GAGVSQSPSNKVTEKGKDVELRCDPISGHTALYWYRQSLGQGLEFLIYFQGNSAPDKSGLPSDRFSAERTGGSVSTLTIQRTQQEDSAVYLCASSRPPGTDTQYFGPGTRLTVL.

The table lists this clonotype with a count of one. Here the CDR3 DNA reads TGTGCCAGCAGCTTAACTGGCGGAAGCCTGACTGTTTACAATGAGCAGTACTTC. Translating gives CASSLTGGSLTVYNEQYF. The chain uses TRBV7-3 and TRBJ2-7; D call uncertain. The CDR3 contains 18 residues. V was trimmed by 0 bases and J by 7 bases, leaving 25 bases between them. Germline V CDR1 and CDR2: SGHTA, FQGTGA.

This clonotype was recorded many times. The chain couples TRBV10-3 to TRBJ2-3; D gene uncertain. Germline V gene sequence: CDR1 ENHRY, CDR2 SYGVKD. The CDR3 has 14 amino acids. V lost 6 bases, J lost 5 bases, and 15 bases lay in between. The CDR3 sequence: CAIRKLPVVDTQYF. The DNA of the CDR3 is TGTGCCATCAGGAAACTACCGGTGGTAGATACGCAGTATTTT.

Of note for this clonotype: A much larger clone is a single base away; this may be a read error. The chain joins TRBV5-5 to TRBJ2-5, with TRBD2 as a possible D gene (6 bases). The CDR3 is 15 amino acids. Germline assignment: CDR1 SGHKS and CDR2 YYEKEE (reference sequence). CDR3 protein: CACSTRTTRWETQYF. Here the CDR3 DNA reads TGTGCCTGCAGCACCCGGACTACGCGGTGGGAGACCCAGTACTTC.